Presented here are 19 T cell receptor beta chains from one specimen sequenced in a study of blood T cell repertoires in COVID-19. Repertoires were generated with immunoSEQ multiplex PCR, while TCRdb's copy carries only in-frame clones and drops some. The sample shows about 160,000 clones, about nine tenths of them seen only once. Material: peripheral blood. The receptor set was obtained from a woman in her 70s with acute or convalescent COVID-19.

The V call is TRBV6-5, the J call TRBJ1-2, with unresolved D. This CDR3 region has 15 residues. The V end was cut by 0 bases, the J end by 4 bases, with 12 bases between. Looked up from germline, CDR1 is MNHEY and CDR2 is SVGAGI. CDR3 amino acids: CASSYSWRKTYGYTF. The DNA for the CDR3 is TGTGCCAGCAGTTACTCCTGGCGGAAAACCTATGGCTACACCTTC.

The chain is built from TRBV5-8 and TRBJ2-1, with TRBD2 identical over 9 bases. The V gene end was trimmed by 0 bases and the J gene end by 3 bases; junction bases not matched to a gene: 7. CDR3 size: 17 residues. Per the germline V gene, CDR1 is SGHTS and CDR2 is YDEGEE. DNA of the CDR3: TGTGCCAGCAGCTTGGCCTTATTTAGCGGGAGCTACAATGAGCAGTTCTTC. Residues: CASSLALFSGSYNEQFF.

This clone was seen more than once but under ten times. The V gene is TRBV28, the J gene TRBJ2-7, with TRBD1 identical over 11 bases. V was clipped by 4 bases and J by 6 bases; unmatched bases: 5. Germline V CDR1 and CDR2: MDHEN, SYDVKM. The CDR3 consists of 14 residues. This CDR3 reads CASSYSGTGGEQYF. The CDR3 bases are TGTGCCAGCAGTTACTCCGGGACAGGGGGCGAGCAGTACTTC.

This clone was detected only a few times. This sequence joins TRBV6-6 and TRBJ1-4; D is perhaps TRBD1 (5 bases). The V and J ends lost 5 bases and 11 bases respectively, with 9 bases between them. The CDR3 extends over 11 amino acids. From germline, CDR1 is MNHNY and CDR2 SVGAGI (reference sequence). CDR3 sequence: CASSPGGKLFF. For the CDR3, the DNA is TGTGCCAGCAGTCCGGGGGGGAAACTGTTTTTT.

J is TRBJ1-6 and V is TRBV4-3, with 7 nucleotides matching TRBD1. J gave up 7 bases and V 3 bases, and 3 bases lay outside the gene matches. Germline V gene lookup returns CDR1 LGHNA and CDR2 YSLEER. The CDR3 runs 14 residues. CDR3: CASSQGQQNSPLHF. As DNA, the CDR3 is TGCGCCAGCAGCCAGGGACAGCAGAATTCACCCCTCCACTTT.

The rearrangement uses TRBV29-1 and TRBJ2-7, with D possibly matching TRBD1 (5 bases). This CDR3 spans 12 amino acids. Per germline, CDR1 SQVTM and CDR2 ANQGSEA. Trimming took off 5 bases at V and 3 bases at J, with 11 bases between the two ends. CDR3 sequence reads: CSVKTDYYEQYF. CDR3 nucleotides: TGCAGCGTTAAGACAGATTACTACGAGCAGTACTTC.

The V and J genes are TRBV4-1 and TRBJ1-1; D gene ambiguous. Trimming pared 3 bases from V and 0 bases from J, leaving 2 bases between. Looked up from germline, CDR1 is MGHRA and CDR2 is YSYEKL. This CDR3 region has 12 residues. CDR3 DNA: TGCGCCAGCAGCCATATGAACACTGAAGCTTTCTTT. This translates into CASSHMNTEAFF.

V and J are TRBV10-3 and TRBJ2-5; possible D gene TRBD1, 5 bases. The V end lost 8 bases, the J end lost 2 bases, and 9 bases lay between the germline ends. This CDR3 has 12 residues. Per germline, CDR1 ENHRY and CDR2 SYGVKD. CDR3 residues: CAIAQGQETQYF. CDR3 bases: TGTGCCATCGCCCAGGGACAAGAGACCCAGTACTTC.

The chain combines TRBV4-2 with TRBJ1-4; TRBD1 matches at 8 bases. The CDR3 runs to 12 residues. Germline CDR1 and CDR2: LGHNA and YNFKEQ. The J segment lost 14 bases and the V segment lost 2 bases, leaving 4 bases of the junction unmatched. The CDR3 DNA follows: TGTGCCAGCAGCCAACGGACAGGGACCCTGTTTTTT. This sequence encodes CASSQRTGTLFF.

This sequence joins TRBV30 and TRBJ1-3; D call uncertain. The CDR3 extends over 14 amino acids. V was cut by 0 bases and J by 0 bases, with 6 bases left in between. The germline V gene has CDR1 GTSNPN and CDR2 SVGIG (reference sequence). The DNA for the CDR3 is TGTGCCTGGAGTGTAACAGCCTCTGGAAACACCATATATTTT. The encoded protein is CAWSVTASGNTIYF.

The chain is built from TRBV18 and TRBJ1-1, with a possible D match to TRBD1 (6 bases). Trimming removed 2 bases at V and 7 bases at J, with 11 bases between. Germline-derived CDR1 and CDR2 are KGHSH and LQKENI. The CDR3 sequence is 13 residues long. In DNA form, the CDR3 reads TGTGCCAGCTCACCAGGACAGAGTGATGAAGCTTTCTTT. It specifies CASSPGQSDEAFF.

The V call is TRBV30, the J call TRBJ2-7; 12 nucleotides line up with TRBD1. Unmatched junction bases numbered 3, after V lost 5 bases and J lost 4 bases. The CDR3 runs to 13 residues. Looked up from germline, CDR1 is GTSNPN and CDR2 is SVGIG (reference sequence). In DNA form, the CDR3 reads TGTGCCTGGGGGGGACAGGGGGCTTACGAGCAGTACTTC. Encoded protein: CAWGGQGAYEQYF.

The chain has TRBV5-4 and TRBJ2-5; a weak D match, TRBD2 (7 bases). Germline assignment: CDR1 SGHNT and CDR2 YYREEE (reference sequence). V dropped 4 bases and J dropped 2 bases, with 15 bases sitting between them. CDR3 length: 15 residues. The CDR3 sequence: CASSRGGQGQETQYF. The CDR3, as DNA: TGTGCCAGCAGCAGGGGGGGGCAGGGACAAGAGACCCAGTACTTC.

The rearrangement joins TRBV5-4 to TRBJ1-1; a possible D gene is TRBD1 (5 bases). Germline CDR1 and CDR2: SGHNT and YYREEE (reference sequence). The CDR3 contains 15 residues. V was pared by 5 bases and J by 1 base, with 15 bases between. The CDR3 here is CASSKLGGRNTEAFF. The CDR3, as DNA: TGTGCCAGCAGTAAGCTCGGGGGTCGGAACACTGAAGCTTTCTTT.

The V call is TRBV5-6, the J call TRBJ1-5; 7 nucleotides agree with TRBD1. The CDR3 runs 15 residues. J was trimmed by 5 bases and V by 4 bases; bases with no gene match: 9. From germline, CDR1 is SGHDT and CDR2 YYEEEE. The CDR3 reads CASSRRSGGHQPQHF. The CDR3 coding sequence is TGTGCCAGCAGCCGGCGTTCAGGGGGTCATCAGCCCCAGCATTTT.

The chain recombines TRBV2 with TRBJ2-3; D unclear. The CDR3 spans 15 residues. V was clipped by 1 base and J by 0 bases, with 8 bases between them. CDR1 and CDR2 from the germline V gene are SNHLY and FYNNEI. CDR3 in amino acids: CASSEDFPSTDTQYF. The CDR3 DNA reads TGTGCCAGCAGTGAAGACTTCCCCAGCACAGATACGCAGTATTTT. Full variable domain (outside the CDR3, taken from reference TRBV2 and TRBJ2-3): EPEVTQTPSHQVTQMGQEVILRCVPISNHLYFYWYRQILGQKVEFLVSFYNNEISEKSEIFDDQFSVERPDGSNFTLKIRSTKLEDSAMYFCASSEDFPSTDTQYFGPGTRLTVL.

This clone was counted only a few times. The chain uses TRBV6-5 and TRBJ2-7; TRBD1 agrees at 10 bases. With V trimmed by 6 bases and J by 2 bases, 4 bases remained unmatched. The CDR3 contains 14 residues. In germline, CDR1 is MNHEY, CDR2 SVGAGI. The CDR3 DNA sequence: TGTGCCAGCAGAGTAGACAGGGGGCCCTACGAGCAGTACTTC. This sequence encodes CASRVDRGPYEQYF.

This chain connects TRBV4-3 to TRBJ1-4, with D tentatively TRBD1 (6 bases). Between the trimmed V and J ends, which lost 4 bases and 1 base, there was a span of 10 bases. Germline V CDR1 and CDR2: LGHNA, YSLEER. The CDR3 covers 15 residues. CDR3 region: CASSRLQGTNEKLFF. The CDR3 DNA follows: TGCGCCAGCAGCCGCCTACAGGGAACTAATGAAAAACTGTTTTTT.

This clone appeared a few times. V usage is TRBV7-6 and J usage is TRBJ1-1, with 9 nucleotides matching TRBD1. There are 21 residues in the CDR3. V gave up 5 bases and J gave up 1 base; unmatched junction bases: 23. Looked up from germline, CDR1 is SGHVS and CDR2 is FNYEAQ. This CDR3 reads CASSPQPGTGIGFFGNTEAFF. The DNA for the CDR3 is TGTGCCAGCAGCCCACAGCCCGGGACAGGGATTGGATTTTTCGGGAACACTGAAGCTTTCTTT.